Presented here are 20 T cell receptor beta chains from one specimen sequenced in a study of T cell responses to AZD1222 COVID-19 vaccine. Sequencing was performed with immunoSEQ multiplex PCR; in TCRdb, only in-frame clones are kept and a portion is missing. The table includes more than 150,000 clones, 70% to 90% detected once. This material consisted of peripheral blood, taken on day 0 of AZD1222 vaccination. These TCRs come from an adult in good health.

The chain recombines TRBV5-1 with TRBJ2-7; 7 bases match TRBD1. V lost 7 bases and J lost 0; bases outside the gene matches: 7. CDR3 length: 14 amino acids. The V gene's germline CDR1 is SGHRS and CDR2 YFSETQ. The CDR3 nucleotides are TGCGCCAGCGGAGGACAGGAGAGCTCCTACGAGCAGTACTTC. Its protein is CASGGQESSYEQYF.

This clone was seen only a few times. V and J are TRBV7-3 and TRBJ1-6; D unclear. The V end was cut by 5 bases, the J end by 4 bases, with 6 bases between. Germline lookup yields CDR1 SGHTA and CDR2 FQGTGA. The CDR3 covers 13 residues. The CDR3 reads CASSATYNSPLHF. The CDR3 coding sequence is TGTGCCAGCAGCGCTACATATAATTCACCCCTCCACTTT.

CDR3 amino acids: CASSQVIGTVVGYTF. CDR3 in DNA: TGTGCCAGCAGCCAAGTAATCGGGACAGTGGTTGGCTACACCTTC. The chain has TRBV14 and TRBJ1-2, with TRBD1 matching over 7 bases. Unmatched junction bases numbered 9, after V lost 1 base and J lost 7 bases. The CDR3 runs 15 residues. Germline V CDR1 and CDR2: SGHDN, FVKESK.

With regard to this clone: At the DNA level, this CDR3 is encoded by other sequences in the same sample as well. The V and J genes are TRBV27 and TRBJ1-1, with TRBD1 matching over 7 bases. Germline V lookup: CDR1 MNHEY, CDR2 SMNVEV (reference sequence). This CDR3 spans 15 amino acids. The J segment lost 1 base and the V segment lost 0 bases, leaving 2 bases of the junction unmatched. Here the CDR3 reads CASSLSGTANTEAFF. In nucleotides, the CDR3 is TGTGCCAGCAGTTTATCGGGGACAGCGAACACTGAAGCTTTCTTT.

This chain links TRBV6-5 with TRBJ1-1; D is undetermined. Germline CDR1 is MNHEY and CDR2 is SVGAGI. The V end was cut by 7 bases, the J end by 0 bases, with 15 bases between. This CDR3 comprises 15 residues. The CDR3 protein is CASTRTTELNTEAFF. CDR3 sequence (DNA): TGTGCCAGCACGCGGACTACAGAATTGAACACTGAAGCTTTCTTT.

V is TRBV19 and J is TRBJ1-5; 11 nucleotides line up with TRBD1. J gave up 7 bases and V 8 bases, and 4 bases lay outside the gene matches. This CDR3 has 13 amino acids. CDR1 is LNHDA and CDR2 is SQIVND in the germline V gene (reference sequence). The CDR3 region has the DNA TGTGCCAGTGGTGGGACAGGGGGGCAGCCCCAGCATTTT. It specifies CASGGTGGQPQHF. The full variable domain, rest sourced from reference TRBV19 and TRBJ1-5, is DGGITQSPKYLFRKEGQNVTLSCEQNLNHDAMYWYRQDPGQGLRLIYYSQIVNDFQKGDIAEGYSVSREKKESFPLTVTSAQKNPTAFYLCASGGTGGQPQHFGDGTRLSIL.

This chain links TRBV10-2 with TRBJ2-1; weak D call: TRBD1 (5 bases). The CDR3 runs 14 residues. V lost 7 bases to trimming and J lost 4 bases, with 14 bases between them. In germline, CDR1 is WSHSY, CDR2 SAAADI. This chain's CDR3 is CASTKGLDYNEQFF. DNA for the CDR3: TGCGCCAGCACGAAGGGGCTAGATTACAATGAGCAGTTCTTC.

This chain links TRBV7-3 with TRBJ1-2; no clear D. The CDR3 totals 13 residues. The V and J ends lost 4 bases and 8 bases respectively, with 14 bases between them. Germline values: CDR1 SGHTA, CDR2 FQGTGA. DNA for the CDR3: TGTGCCAGCAGCTCCACCGCGGTGGGGGGCTACACCTTC. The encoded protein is CASSSTAVGGYTF.

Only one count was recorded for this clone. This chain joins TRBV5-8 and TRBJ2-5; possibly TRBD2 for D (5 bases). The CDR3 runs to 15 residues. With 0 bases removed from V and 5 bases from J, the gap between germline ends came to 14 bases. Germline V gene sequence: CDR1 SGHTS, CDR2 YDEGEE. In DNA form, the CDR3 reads TGTGCCAGCAGCTTGGCCCGCCTAACGGGGGAGACCCAGTACTTC. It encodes CASSLARLTGETQYF.

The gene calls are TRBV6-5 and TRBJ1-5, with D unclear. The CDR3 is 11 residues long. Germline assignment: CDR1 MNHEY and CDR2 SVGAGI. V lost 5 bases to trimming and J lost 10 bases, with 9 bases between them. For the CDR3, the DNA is TGTGCCAGCAGTCACCCCGGCCCCCAGCATTTT. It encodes CASSHPGPQHF.

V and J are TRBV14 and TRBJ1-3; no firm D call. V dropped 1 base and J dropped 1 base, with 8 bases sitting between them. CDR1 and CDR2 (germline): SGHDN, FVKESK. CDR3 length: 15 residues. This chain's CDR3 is CASSQVVGSGNTIYF. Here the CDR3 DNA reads TGTGCCAGCAGCCAAGTCGTAGGATCTGGAAACACCATATATTTT.

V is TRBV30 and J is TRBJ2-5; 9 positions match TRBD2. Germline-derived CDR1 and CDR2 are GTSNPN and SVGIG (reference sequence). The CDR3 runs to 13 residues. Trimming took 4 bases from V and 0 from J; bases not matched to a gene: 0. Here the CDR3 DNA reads TGTGCCTGGACTAGCGGGAACCAAGAGACCCAGTACTTC. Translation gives CAWTSGNQETQYF.

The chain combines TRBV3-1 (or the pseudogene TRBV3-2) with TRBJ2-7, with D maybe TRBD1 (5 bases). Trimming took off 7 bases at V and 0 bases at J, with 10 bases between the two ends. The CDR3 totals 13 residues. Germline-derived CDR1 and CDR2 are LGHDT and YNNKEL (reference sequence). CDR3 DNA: TGTGCCAGCAACCAGGGCAGCTCCTACGAGCAGTACTTC. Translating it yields CASNQGSSYEQYF.

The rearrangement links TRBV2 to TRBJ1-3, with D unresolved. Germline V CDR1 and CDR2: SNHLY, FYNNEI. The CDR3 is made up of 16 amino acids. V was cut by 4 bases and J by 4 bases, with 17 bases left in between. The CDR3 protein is CASSGPGRSGGNTIYF. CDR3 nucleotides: TGTGCCAGCAGTGGGCCAGGTCGATCGGGGGGAAACACCATATATTTT. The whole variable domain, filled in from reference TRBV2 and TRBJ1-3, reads EPEVTQTPSHQVTQMGQEVILRCVPISNHLYFYWYRQILGQKVEFLVSFYNNEISEKSEIFDDQFSVERPDGSNFTLKIRSTKLEDSAMYFCASSGPGRSGGNTIYFGEGSWLTVV.

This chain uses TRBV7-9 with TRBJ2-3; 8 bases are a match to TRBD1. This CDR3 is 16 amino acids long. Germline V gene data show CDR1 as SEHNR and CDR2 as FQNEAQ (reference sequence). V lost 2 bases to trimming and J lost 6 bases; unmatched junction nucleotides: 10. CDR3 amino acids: CASSLSSGGASDTQYF. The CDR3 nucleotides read TGTGCCAGCAGCTTATCTTCAGGGGGCGCATCGGATACGCAGTATTTT.

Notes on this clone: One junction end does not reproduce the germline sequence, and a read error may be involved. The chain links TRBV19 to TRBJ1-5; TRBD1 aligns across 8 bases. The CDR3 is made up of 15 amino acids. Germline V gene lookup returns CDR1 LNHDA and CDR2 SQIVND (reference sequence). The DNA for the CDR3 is TGTGCCAGTAGTATAGGCGACAGGGGCAAACAGCCCCAGCATTTT. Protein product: CASSIGDRGKQPQHF. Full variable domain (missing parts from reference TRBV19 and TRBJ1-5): DGGITQSPKYLFRKEGQNVTLSCEQNLNHDAMYWYRQDPGQGLRLIYYSQIVNDFQKGDIAEGYSVSREKKESFPLTVTSAQKNPTAFYLCASSIGDRGKQPQHFGDGTRLSIL.

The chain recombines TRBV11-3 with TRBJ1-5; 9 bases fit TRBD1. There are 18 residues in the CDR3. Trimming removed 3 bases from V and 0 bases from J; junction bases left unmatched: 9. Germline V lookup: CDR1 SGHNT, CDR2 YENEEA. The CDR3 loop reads CASSFNRTGEYSNQPQHF. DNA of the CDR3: TGTGCCAGCAGCTTCAACAGGACAGGGGAGTATAGCAATCAGCCCCAGCATTTT.

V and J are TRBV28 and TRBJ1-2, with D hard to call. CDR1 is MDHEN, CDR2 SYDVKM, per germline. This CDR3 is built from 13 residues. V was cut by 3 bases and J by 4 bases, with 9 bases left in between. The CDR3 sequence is CASSLERGYGYTF. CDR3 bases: TGTGCCAGCAGTTTGGAGCGGGGCTATGGCTACACCTTC.

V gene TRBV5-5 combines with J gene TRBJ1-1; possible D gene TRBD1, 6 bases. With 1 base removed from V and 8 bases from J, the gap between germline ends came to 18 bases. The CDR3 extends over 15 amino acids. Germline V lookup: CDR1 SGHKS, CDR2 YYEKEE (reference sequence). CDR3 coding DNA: TGTGCCAGCAGCTTGTTTTGGGGGGCGGAATCGGAAGCTTTCTTT. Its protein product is CASSLFWGAESEAFF.

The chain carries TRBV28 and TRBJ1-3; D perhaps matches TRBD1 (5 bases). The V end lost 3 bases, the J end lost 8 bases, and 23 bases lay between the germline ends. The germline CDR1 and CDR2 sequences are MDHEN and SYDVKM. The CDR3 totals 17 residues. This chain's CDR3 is CASSLGQGGSWRDTIYF. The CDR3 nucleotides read TGTGCCAGCAGTTTGGGGCAGGGAGGTAGTTGGAGGGACACCATATATTTT.